These 19 T cell receptor beta chains originate from one sample sequenced in a study of shared clonotypes between healthy human individuals. Clones were sequenced by immunoSEQ multiplex PCR, and TCRdb holds only the in-frame ones, with some missing. In the table there are 2 million to 2.5 million clones, 90% to 97% of which are singletons. Sample: naive CD4+ T cells sorted from blood. The subset here: CD45RA+ positively selected. The receptors were gathered from a man younger than 35 in good health.

In its sample, this clone was seen once. This same CDR3 is encoded by further DNA sequences in the sample. This chain connects TRBV5-6 to TRBJ2-7; 8 bases line up with TRBD2. This CDR3 has 15 residues. Germline V gene data show CDR1 as SGHDT and CDR2 as YYEEEE. After removal of 2 bases from V and 2 bases from J, the junction contained 6 bases not matched to a gene. The CDR3 reads CASSFSAGGPYEQYF. CDR3 coding DNA: TGTGCCAGCAGCTTTTCCGCGGGAGGCCCCTACGAGCAGTACTTC.

As DNA, the CDR3 is TGCGCCAGCAGCTTAGACTTTACAACTAGCTTAGGTACGCAGTATTTT. It codes for CASSLDFTTSLGTQYF. The chain has TRBV5-1 and TRBJ2-3, with D possibly matching TRBD2 (6 bases). Between the trimmed V and J ends, which lost 2 bases and 8 bases, there was a span of 21 bases. Germline values: CDR1 SGHRS, CDR2 YFSETQ. The CDR3 contains 16 residues.

This chain links TRBV5-1 with TRBJ1-4; D not certain. Between the trimmed V and J ends, which lost 4 bases and 0 bases, there was a span of 4 bases. Germline loops: CDR1 SGHRS, CDR2 YFSETQ. The CDR3 extends over 13 amino acids. CDR3 bases: TGCGCCAGCAGCACTGCAACTAATGAAAAACTGTTTTTT. Amino acids: CASSTATNEKLFF.

As concerns this clone: In the same sample, other DNA sequences code for this CDR3. The chain links TRBV5-1 to TRBJ2-3, with no clear D. This CDR3 is built from 14 residues. Trimming stripped 0 bases from V and 3 bases from J, with 8 bases between. Germline V gene data show CDR1 as SGHRS and CDR2 as YFSETQ. CDR3 in DNA: TGCGCCAGCAGCTTGGGGACGCGAACAGATACGCAGTATTTT. Amino acid sequence: CASSLGTRTDTQYF.

The CDR3 spells CASSLAGGERSRQTQYF. The DNA of the CDR3 is TGTGCCAGCAGTTTGGCAGGGGGCGAACGGAGCCGCCAGACCCAGTACTTC. The gene calls are TRBV28 and TRBJ2-5; 8 bases align to TRBD1. CDR1 and CDR2 (germline): MDHEN, SYDVKM. The ends lost 3 bases at V and 6 bases at J; junction bases unmatched: 15. The CDR3 totals 17 residues.

In DNA, the CDR3 is TGCGCCAGCAGGGACGGGACGCCCCCCGGGAGTGAAAAACTGTTTTTT. Residues: CASRDGTPPGSEKLFF. The V gene is TRBV5-1, the J gene TRBJ1-4; possible D gene TRBD1, 5 bases. Germline V gene data show CDR1 as SGHRS and CDR2 as YFSETQ. CDR3 length: 16 amino acids. Trimming pared 5 bases from V and 7 bases from J, leaving 21 bases between. The whole variable domain, filled in from reference TRBV5-1 and TRBJ1-4, reads KAGVTQTPRYLIKTRGQQVTLSCSPISGHRSVSWYQQTPGQGLQFLFEYFSETQRNKGNFPGRFSGRQFSNSRSEMNVSTLELGDSALYLCASRDGTPPGSEKLFFGSGTQLSVL.

This chain uses TRBV10-2 with TRBJ2-7; D gene uncertain. Per germline, CDR1 WSHSY and CDR2 SAAADI. The CDR3 is made up of 12 amino acids. The ends were cut back, 3 bases at V and 2 bases at J, with 5 bases in the middle. CDR3 sequence reads: CASSDPTYEQYF. The CDR3 DNA follows: TGCGCCAGCAGTGATCCGACCTACGAGCAGTACTTC.

The V and J genes are TRBV29-1 and TRBJ2-7; 7 nucleotides line up with TRBD2. Germline trimming cut 4 bases from V and 2 bases from J; bases unmatched to any gene: 17. Looked up from germline, CDR1 is SQVTM and CDR2 is ANQGSEA. The CDR3 is made up of 17 amino acids. The CDR3, as DNA: TGCAGCGTTGCCCCCGCTATAGCGGGCGGTATAGCCTACGAGCAGTACTTC. Protein sequence: CSVAPAIAGGIAYEQYF.

J is TRBJ2-3 and V is TRBV5-4; D remains unclear. This CDR3 is 14 amino acids long. Germline V gene lookup returns CDR1 SGHNT and CDR2 YYREEE (reference sequence). Trimming took off 0 bases at V and 1 base at J, with 6 bases between the two ends. The CDR3 protein is CASSLALGTDTQYF. CDR3 nucleotides: TGTGCCAGCAGCTTGGCTTTGGGCACAGATACGCAGTATTTT.

This chain's CDR3 is CAWSVGPGRMSASNQPQHF. The CDR3 region has the DNA TGTGCCTGGAGTGTAGGCCCGGGAAGGATGTCGGCTAGCAATCAGCCCCAGCATTTT. The chain recombines TRBV30 with TRBJ1-5; the D is unclear. The CDR3 length is 19 residues. Germline CDR1 and CDR2: GTSNPN and SVGIG (reference sequence). The V gene lost 0 bases and the J gene lost 0 bases, with 21 bases spanning the gap.

The V and J genes are TRBV23-1 and TRBJ1-1; no clear D. TRBV23-1 is an ORF; its function is uncertain. Trimming removed 1 base from V and 6 bases from J, with 9 bases in between. This CDR3 spans 13 amino acids. DNA of the CDR3: TGCGCCAGCAGTCAATTTTCAGACCCTGAAGCTTTCTTT. Translating it yields CASSQFSDPEAFF.

V gene TRBV27 combines with J gene TRBJ2-1; weak D call: TRBD2 (6 bases). V was clipped by 3 bases and J by 2 bases, with 11 bases between them. The germline V gene has CDR1 MNHEY and CDR2 SMNVEV (reference sequence). This CDR3 contains 15 residues. CDR3 sequence: CASSFGGAAYNEQFF. CDR3 sequence (DNA): TGTGCCAGCAGTTTCGGCGGGGCAGCCTACAATGAGCAGTTCTTC.

The CDR3 region is CASSVTHSAYEQYF. Written as DNA, the CDR3 is TGTGCCAGCAGTGTAACCCATAGCGCCTACGAGCAGTACTTC. This chain uses TRBV6-1 with TRBJ2-7, with D possibly being TRBD2 (5 bases). The germline CDR1 and CDR2 sequences are MNHNS and SASEGT. The CDR3 has 14 amino acids. The V end was cut by 4 bases, the J end by 2 bases, with 12 bases between.

CDR3 sequence reads: CASSEDPFLKLFF. The CDR3 DNA reads as TGTGCCAGCAGTGAAGATCCGTTTTTGAAACTGTTTTTT. The chain couples TRBV2 to TRBJ1-4; no clear D. With 1 base removed from V and 11 bases from J, the gap between germline ends came to 11 bases. Germline CDR1 and CDR2: SNHLY and FYNNEI. This CDR3 spans 13 amino acids.

This chain joins TRBV5-1 and TRBJ2-2; D is unclear. The V and J ends lost 4 bases and 2 bases respectively, with 3 bases between them. This CDR3 is 12 amino acids long. Looked up from germline, CDR1 is SGHRS and CDR2 is YFSETQ. The CDR3 here is CASSHNTGELFF. CDR3 nucleotides: TGCGCCAGCAGCCACAACACCGGGGAGCTGTTTTTT.

Note on this clone: The same CDR3 can be traced to other DNA sequences in this sample. This chain joins TRBV5-1 and TRBJ2-7; 8 bases map to TRBD2. V dropped 0 bases and J dropped 2; count of bases not matched to a gene: 1. Germline-derived CDR1 and CDR2 are SGHRS and YFSETQ. The CDR3 is made up of 14 amino acids. The CDR3 coding sequence is TGCGCCAGCAGCTTGGCGGGGGGGACCTACGAGCAGTACTTC. Amino acids: CASSLAGGTYEQYF.

The rearrangement joins TRBV10-1 to TRBJ2-5, with TRBD1 as a possible D gene (6 bases). The J call may be faulty, since TRBJ2-7 better matches the DNA end. The CDR3 has 18 residues. Per germline, CDR1 WNHNN and CDR2 SYGVQD (reference sequence). In DNA form, the CDR3 reads TGCGCCAGCAGTGTCTGTGTGGCGTGGGGGCCCATTTGGCACGAGCAGTACTTC. Amino acids: CASSVCVAWGPIWHEQYF.

This clone has only one observation. The chain combines TRBV19 with TRBJ2-7, with TRBD2 matching 9 bases. This CDR3 contains 16 residues. Unmatched junction bases numbered 12, after V lost 3 bases and J lost 6 bases. Looked up from germline, CDR1 is LNHDA and CDR2 is SQIVND (reference sequence). CDR3 in DNA: TGTGCCAGTAGTATGACTGGGCTAGCGGGAAATCGCGAGCAGTACTTC. It translates to CASSMTGLAGNREQYF.

Regarding this clone: This sample also contains other DNA sequences that code for the same CDR3. The chain recombines TRBV6-4 with TRBJ2-2; 11 bases agree with TRBD1. Trimming cost V 6 bases and J 6 bases; bases outside gene matches: 3. Germline lookup yields CDR1 MRHNA and CDR2 SNTAGT. CDR3 length: 14 amino acids. Written as DNA, the CDR3 is TGTGCCAGCAGAGGACAGGGGGCATCCGGGGAGCTGTTTTTT. This gives the protein CASRGQGASGELFF.